The subject of this entry is one T cell receptor (beta chain). Its specificity is not known. The data are from a study of cytomegalovirus exposure and HLA in healthy donors. Study-level background: As an earlier analysis found, around 170 million T cells yielded 117 million unique TCR beta sequences. Study-level findings and limits: Later on, a genetic analysis was performed. It linked a missense variant in DCLRE1C with V- and J-gene trimming of TCR beta. The authors later found most CMV-associated TCR beta chains appeared HLA-restricted. Several V segments, TRBV6-2 and TRBV6-3 among them, could not be told apart and were dropped.

Trimming left V 4 bases short and J 5 bases short, with 15 bases between. Germline CDR1 reads SGHRS; CDR2 reads YFSETQ. This CDR3 is 14 amino acids long. The PCR had 60 Vbeta and 13 Jbeta primers. Generated by immunoSEQ multiplex PCR, the TCRdb table keeps only in-frame clones and is missing some. The top ten clones hold roughly 8.2% of a sample with 90,000 to 150,000 clones, roughly 69% of them seen once. Source material: PBMCs. The clonotype was recovered from a middle-aged woman in good health and CMV-seropositive. This chain uses TRBV5-1 with TRBJ1-1; maybe TRBD1 (6 bases). DNA for the CDR3: TGCGCCAGCAGCCCTTCGACAGGCGCAACTGAAGCTTTCTTT. Translated, it gives CASSPSTGATEAFF.